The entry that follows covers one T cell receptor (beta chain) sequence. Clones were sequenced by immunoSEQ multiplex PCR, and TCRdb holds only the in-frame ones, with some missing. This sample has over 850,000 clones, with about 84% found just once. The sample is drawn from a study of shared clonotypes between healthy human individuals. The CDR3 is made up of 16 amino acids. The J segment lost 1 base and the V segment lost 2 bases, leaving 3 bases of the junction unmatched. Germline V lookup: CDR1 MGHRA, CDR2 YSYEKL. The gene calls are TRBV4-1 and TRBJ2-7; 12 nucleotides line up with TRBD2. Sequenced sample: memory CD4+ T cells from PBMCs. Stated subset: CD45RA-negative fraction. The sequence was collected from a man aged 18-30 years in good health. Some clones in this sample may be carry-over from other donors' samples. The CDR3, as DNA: TGCGCCAGCAGCCAACAACTAGCGGGAGGTTCCTACGAGCAGTACTTC. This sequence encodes CASSQQLAGGSYEQYF.